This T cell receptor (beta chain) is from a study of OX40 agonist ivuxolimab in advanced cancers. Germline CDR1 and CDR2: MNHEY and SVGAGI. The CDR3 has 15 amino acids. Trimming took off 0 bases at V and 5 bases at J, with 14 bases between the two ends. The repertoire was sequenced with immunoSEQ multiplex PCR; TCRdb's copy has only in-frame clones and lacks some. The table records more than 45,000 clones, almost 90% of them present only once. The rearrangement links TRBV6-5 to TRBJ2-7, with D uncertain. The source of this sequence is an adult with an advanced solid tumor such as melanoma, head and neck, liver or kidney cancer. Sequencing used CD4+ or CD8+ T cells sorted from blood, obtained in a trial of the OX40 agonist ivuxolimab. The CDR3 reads CASSYSGPYWDEQYF. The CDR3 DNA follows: TGTGCCAGCAGTTACTCCGGCCCATACTGGGACGAGCAGTACTTC.